The 27 T cell receptor beta chains given below trace back to one sample, sequenced in a study of cytomegalovirus exposure and HLA in healthy donors. The primer mix had 60 Vbeta and 13 Jbeta primers. Generated by immunoSEQ multiplex PCR, the TCRdb table keeps only in-frame clones and is missing some. The sample has approximately 150,000 clones, around two thirds seen once. Material for sequencing was PBMCs. Receptor source: a male donor in good health and CMV-seronegative.

Only one count was recorded for this clone. This chain links TRBV7-8 with TRBJ2-5; 10 bases align to TRBD1. V gave up 5 bases and J gave up 5 bases; unmatched junction bases: 11. CDR1 SGHVS and CDR2 FQNEAQ come from the germline V gene. CDR3 length: 16 amino acids. The CDR3 nucleotides read TGTGCCAGCAGCCCGCCCCGACAGGGGGCAGGGGAGACCCAGTACTTC. Its translation: CASSPPRQGAGETQYF.

The rearrangement uses TRBV5-4 and TRBJ1-1; D is undetermined. The germline V gene encodes CDR1 SGHNT and CDR2 YYREEE (reference sequence). There are 13 residues in the CDR3. The V end lost 4 bases, the J end lost 8 bases, and 15 bases lay between the germline ends. The CDR3 DNA reads TGTGCCAGCAGCACCATTGGGTCCAGGGAAGCTTTCTTT. This gives the protein CASSTIGSREAFF.

The gene calls are TRBV6-5 and TRBJ2-5; D is possibly TRBD2 (6 bases). V lost 8 bases, J lost 7 bases, and 20 bases lay in between. This CDR3 contains 14 residues. The germline V gene has CDR1 MNHEY and CDR2 SVGAGI. The CDR3 bases are TGTGCCAGCTCGGGAGATGGGACCTGGGGGACCCAGTACTTC. The encoded protein is CASSGDGTWGTQYF.

This chain joins TRBV16 and TRBJ1-4, with a tentative D call TRBD1 (6 bases). The germline V gene encodes CDR1 KGHSY and CDR2 FQNENV. The V end lost 3 bases, the J end lost 5 bases, and 10 bases lay between the germline ends. CDR3 length equals 14 residues. The CDR3 bases are TGTGCCAGCAGCCAGGCCGGGACAAATGAAAAACTGTTTTTT. Its protein product is CASSQAGTNEKLFF.

V and J are TRBV6-5 and TRBJ1-1, with TRBD1 as a possible D gene (5 bases). The germline V gene encodes CDR1 MNHEY and CDR2 SVGAGI. The CDR3 loop spans 13 amino acids. V lost 4 bases to trimming and J lost 0 bases, with 6 bases between them. In DNA form, the CDR3 reads TGTGCCAGCAGTTGGGGCCTGAACACTGAAGCTTTCTTT. Amino acid sequence: CASSWGLNTEAFF.

The chain links TRBV7-9 to TRBJ2-5; the D gene is possibly TRBD2 (5 bases). V was shortened by 4 bases and J by 1 base, with 7 bases between the two germline ends. CDR3 length equals 13 residues. Germline CDR1 is SEHNR and CDR2 is FQNEAQ (reference sequence). This CDR3 reads CASSSSGQETQYF. CDR3 nucleotide sequence: TGTGCCAGCAGCTCGAGCGGCCAAGAGACCCAGTACTTC.

This rearrangement joins TRBV5-6 to TRBJ1-5, with D unclear. With 1 base removed from V and 0 bases from J, the gap between germline ends came to 5 bases. The CDR3 contains 14 residues. The germline V gene encodes CDR1 SGHDT and CDR2 YYEEEE. The CDR3 region is CASSLYPSNQPQHF. CDR3 sequence (DNA): TGTGCCAGCAGCTTGTATCCTAGCAATCAGCCCCAGCATTTT.

This chain connects TRBV5-5 to TRBJ1-2; D is perhaps TRBD1 (5 bases). Germline CDR1 SGHKS, CDR2 YYEKEE (reference sequence). There are 15 residues in the CDR3. Trimming pared 7 bases from V and 7 bases from J, leaving 23 bases between. The CDR3 spells CASGETAPFSSGYTF. The CDR3 DNA reads as TGTGCCAGCGGAGAGACAGCTCCTTTTAGTAGTGGCTACACCTTC.

The chain combines TRBV7-2 with TRBJ1-2; TRBD1 aligns across 7 bases. CDR3 length: 12 amino acids. Germline V gives CDR1 SGHTA, CDR2 FQGNSA. V shed 4 bases and J 13 bases; nucleotides not matched to a gene: 9. The CDR3 DNA sequence: TGTGCCAGCAGCTGGGACCAGGGGGTTTTCACCTTC. It encodes CASSWDQGVFTF.

The V and J genes are TRBV23-1 and TRBJ2-7; TRBD2 matches 8 bases. TRBV23-1 is assigned to the ORF class and has an uncertain function. The CDR3 has 14 residues. V was clipped by 3 bases and J by 6 bases; unmatched bases: 7. CDR3 DNA sequence: TGCGCCAGCAGTCAGGCGGGGGGCGCGGCCGAGCAGTACTTC. This gives the protein CASSQAGGAAEQYF.

V and J are TRBV18 and TRBJ2-1; 10 positions agree with TRBD1. This CDR3 is 15 amino acids long. The V segment lost 5 bases and the J segment 9 bases; nucleotides outside the gene matches: 10. The germline CDR1 and CDR2 sequences are KGHSH and LQKENI. CDR3 sequence reads: CASSTGTGDRSEQFF. In DNA, the CDR3 is TGTGCCAGCTCAACCGGGACAGGGGATCGGAGTGAGCAGTTCTTC.

The J gene is TRBJ2-5, the V gene TRBV29-1, with 9 bases fitting TRBD1. V shed 8 bases and J 5 bases; nucleotides not matched to a gene: 9. The CDR3 has 13 residues. Germline V lookup: CDR1 SQVTM, CDR2 ANQGSEA. The CDR3 DNA reads TGCAGCATTCGAGGACAGGGGAGGGAGACCCAGTACTTC. It codes for CSIRGQGRETQYF.

Comment on this clone: Other DNA sequences of this sample code for an identical CDR3. The V and J genes are TRBV18 and TRBJ1-1; D remains ambiguous. Trimming took off 5 bases at V and 1 base at J, with 8 bases between the two ends. The CDR3 runs to 13 residues. Germline lookup yields CDR1 KGHSH and CDR2 LQKENI. The chain's CDR3 is CASSVGENTEAFF. DNA for the CDR3: TGTGCCAGCTCAGTCGGGGAGAACACTGAAGCTTTCTTT.

The genes are TRBV27 and TRBJ2-7; 8 nucleotides agree with TRBD1. The CDR3 totals 15 residues. V lost 2 bases and J lost 3; bases outside the gene matches: 6. From germline, CDR1 is MNHEY and CDR2 SMNVEV (reference sequence). CDR3 nucleotide sequence: TGTGCCAGCAGTTTACTTGGACAGGGAATCTACGAGCAGTACTTC. Translated: CASSLLGQGIYEQYF.

This clone occurred a few times. V usage is TRBV4-1 and J usage is TRBJ2-7; 8 bases map to TRBD2. This CDR3 has 15 residues. Per germline, CDR1 MGHRA and CDR2 YSYEKL. Losses at the gene ends were 8 bases for V and 5 bases for J; bases not matched to a gene: 14. The CDR3 here is CASQARGGLNHEQYF. CDR3 DNA: TGCGCCAGCCAAGCACGGGGGGGCCTAAATCACGAGCAGTACTTC.

This sequence joins TRBV5-1 and TRBJ1-3; D not certain. The CDR3 totals 14 residues. The V end was cut by 4 bases, the J end by 4 bases, with 12 bases between. The germline CDR1 and CDR2 sequences are SGHRS and YFSETQ. CDR3 DNA: TGCGCCAGCAGCCTGGGCCAGATCGGAAACACCATATATTTT. It is translated as CASSLGQIGNTIYF.

This clone was seen a handful of times. The chain recombines TRBV7-9 with TRBJ2-5; the D is unclear. Trimming took 2 bases from V and 5 from J, leaving 12 bases between them. This CDR3 comprises 14 residues. CDR1 and CDR2 from the germline V gene are SEHNR and FQNEAQ (reference sequence). CDR3 nucleotides: TGTGCCAGCAGCTTACAATCCACCCGGGAGACCCAGTACTTC. This sequence encodes CASSLQSTRETQYF.

The chain employs TRBV18 and TRBJ1-5; D is unresolved. The CDR3 totals 15 residues. V lost 3 bases to trimming and J lost 6 bases, with 15 bases between them. The germline V gene has CDR1 KGHSH and CDR2 LQKENI. CDR3 sequence reads: CASSPEADYTQPQHF. As DNA, the CDR3 is TGTGCCAGCTCACCGGAGGCAGATTACACTCAGCCCCAGCATTTT.

The chain uses TRBV28 and TRBJ1-4; no reliable D call. The CDR3 covers 12 residues. Germline V gene lookup returns CDR1 MDHEN and CDR2 SYDVKM. The V end was cut by 1 base, the J end by 11 bases, with 8 bases between. This CDR3 is CASSLYARKLFF. CDR3 nucleotide sequence: TGTGCCAGCAGTTTATACGCCCGGAAACTGTTTTTT.

V and J are TRBV7-2 and TRBJ1-6; D gene unclear. Germline CDR1 SGHTA, CDR2 FQGNSA. The germline V and J ends were trimmed by 5 bases and 10 bases, with 12 bases remaining between them. There are 13 residues in the CDR3. CDR3 sequence: CASSGGPGSPLHF. CDR3 DNA: TGTGCCAGCAGCGGCGGGCCCGGGTCACCCCTCCACTTT. Combining the CDR3 with reference TRBV7-2 and TRBJ1-6 gives the whole variable domain GAGVSQSPSNKVTEKGKDVELRCDPISGHTALYWYRQSLGQGLEFLIYFQGNSAPDKSGLPSDRFSAERTGGSVSTLTIQRTQQEDSAVYLCASSGGPGSPLHFGNGTRLTVT.

The V gene is TRBV21-1, the J gene TRBJ2-5; the D call of TRBD2 is as the table states it, not checked on the DNA. TRBV21-1 corresponds to a pseudogene. This CDR3 region has 16 residues. CDR3 DNA sequence: TGTGCCAGCAGCAAAGATGGACTAGCGGTACAAGAGACCCAGTACTTC. It specifies CASSKDGLAVQETQYF.

This sequence joins TRBV5-5 and TRBJ2-2, with a weak D call TRBD2 (5 bases). The V end lost 0 bases, the J end lost 0 bases, and 6 bases lay between the germline ends. This CDR3 is built from 15 residues. The germline gives CDR1 SGHKS, CDR2 YYEKEE (reference sequence). The CDR3 loop is CASSLDGANTGELFF. The DNA of the CDR3 is TGTGCCAGCAGCTTGGACGGGGCGAACACCGGGGAGCTGTTTTTT.

The rearrangement uses TRBV7-2 and TRBJ1-5, with D possibly matching TRBD1 (6 bases). Looked up from germline, CDR1 is SGHTA and CDR2 is FQGNSA. The CDR3 loop spans 14 amino acids. The germline V and J ends were trimmed by 0 bases and 4 bases, with 7 bases remaining between them. The CDR3 sequence is CASSLAQGNQPQHF. CDR3 sequence (DNA): TGTGCCAGCAGCTTAGCCCAGGGGAATCAGCCCCAGCATTTT.

This clone was detected a few times. The rearrangement links TRBV2 to TRBJ1-1, with D maybe TRBD1 (5 bases). V lost 4 bases, J lost 1 base, and 10 bases lay in between. This CDR3 is built from 14 residues. Germline V gene sequence: CDR1 SNHLY, CDR2 FYNNEI. The DNA for the CDR3 is TGTGCCAGCAGTGTATTGGGGGGGAACACTGAAGCTTTCTTT. Encoded protein: CASSVLGGNTEAFF.

This clone was detected once. Here the CDR3 DNA reads TGTGCCAGCAGCTACTCAAGCGGATCCTACGAGCAGTACTTC. Its protein is CASSYSSGSYEQYF. The chain recombines TRBV7-2 with TRBJ2-7, with a weak D call TRBD2 (5 bases). Trimming stripped 4 bases from V and 1 base from J, with 11 bases between. The CDR3 runs to 14 residues. The germline CDR1 and CDR2 sequences are SGHTA and FQGNSA.

The rearrangement links TRBV29-1 to TRBJ2-1; 9 bases match TRBD2. Trimming cost V 4 bases and J 8 bases; bases outside gene matches: 12. Germline-derived CDR1 and CDR2 are SQVTM and ANQGSEA. The CDR3 loop spans 15 amino acids. CDR3 in amino acids: CSVVSSGVHGDEQFF. CDR3 bases: TGCAGCGTTGTCTCTAGCGGGGTCCACGGGGATGAGCAGTTCTTC.

The chain is built from TRBV6-5 and TRBJ2-7, with 9 bases aligning to TRBD2. V lost 6 bases to trimming and J lost 0 bases; unmatched junction nucleotides: 3. Looked up from germline, CDR1 is MNHEY and CDR2 is SVGAGI. The CDR3 runs 14 residues. The CDR3 loop is CASRTSGYSYEQYF. The CDR3 DNA is TGTGCCAGCAGGACTAGCGGATACTCCTACGAGCAGTACTTC.